These T cell receptor beta chains were read from a single sample in a study of shared clonotypes between healthy human individuals. Profiling relied on immunoSEQ multiplex PCR, and the TCRdb table lists in-frame clones only, not all of them. The table shows about 1 million clones, with about 76% occurring only once. Sequenced material: memory CD4+ T cells sorted from blood. The origin of the receptors is a man aged 18 to 30 in good health. Each CDR3 is given with its conserved first and last residue. Each record gives: J gene, D gene, V gene, CDR3 length, clone size, CDR3 DNA, CDR3 protein. The D gene is left open where the match is weak. Clone size is stated in some rows and not others, as once, few, many or a class when expanded.

j_call: TRBJ2-7
d_call: .
v_call: TRBV6-1
cdr3_length: 14
clone_size: .
cdr3_nt: TGTGCCAGCACTCCCGCGGGGACATTTCCCGAGCAGTACTTC
cdr3_aa: CASTPAGTFPEQYF

j_call: TRBJ1-5
d_call: .
v_call: TRBV28
cdr3_length: 18
clone_size: .
cdr3_nt: TGTGCCAGCAGTTTGAAGGGCCTCCTGAGGGATAGCAATCAGCCCCAGCATTTT
cdr3_aa: CASSLKGLLRDSNQPQHF

j_call: TRBJ1-4
d_call: TRBD1
v_call: TRBV2
cdr3_length: 15
clone_size: .
cdr3_nt: TGTGCCAGCAGCCGAACCCGGGACAGTAGCGAAAAACTGTTTTTT
cdr3_aa: CASSRTRDSSEKLFF

j_call: TRBJ2-3
d_call: .
v_call: TRBV7-2
cdr3_length: 12
clone_size: .
cdr3_nt: TGTGCCAGCAGCCAAGGGGGGGATACGCAGTATTTT
cdr3_aa: CASSQGGDTQYF

j_call: TRBJ1-5
d_call: TRBD1
v_call: TRBV10-3
cdr3_length: 18
clone_size: once
cdr3_nt: TGTGCCATCAGGCCGGGACAGGGCGAGTTTTATAGCAATCAGCCCCAGCATTTT
cdr3_aa: CAIRPGQGEFYSNQPQHF

j_call: TRBJ2-7
d_call: TRBD1
v_call: TRBV27
cdr3_length: 15
clone_size: .
cdr3_nt: TGTGCCAGCAGTTCGGTGACAGGGAAACCCTACGAGCAGTACTTC
cdr3_aa: CASSSVTGKPYEQYF

j_call: TRBJ1-4
d_call: TRBD1
v_call: TRBV6-1
cdr3_length: 14
clone_size: .
cdr3_nt: TGTGCCAGCACCCGGACAGGGAATTATGAAAAACTGTTTTTT
cdr3_aa: CASTRTGNYEKLFF

j_call: TRBJ2-2
d_call: TRBD2
v_call: TRBV11-2
cdr3_length: 15
clone_size: .
cdr3_nt: TGTGCCAGCAGATTTCTAGCGGGGAACACCGGGGAGCTGTTTTTT
cdr3_aa: CASRFLAGNTGELFF

j_call: TRBJ2-1
d_call: .
v_call: TRBV10-3
cdr3_length: 14
clone_size: .
cdr3_nt: TGTGCCATCAGTGAAGAAGGTTCCTACAATGAGCAGTTCTTC
cdr3_aa: CAISEEGSYNEQFF

j_call: TRBJ1-2
d_call: TRBD1
v_call: TRBV29-1
cdr3_length: 16
clone_size: .
cdr3_nt: TGCAGCGTTGGATCCTGGGGGACAGAACTTAACTATGGCTACACCTTC
cdr3_aa: CSVGSWGTELNYGYTF

j_call: TRBJ1-5
d_call: TRBD1
v_call: TRBV2
cdr3_length: 14
clone_size: .
cdr3_nt: TGTGCCAGCAGTTTACAGGGGGCGGTGGAGCCCCAGCATTTT
cdr3_aa: CASSLQGAVEPQHF

j_call: TRBJ1-1
d_call: .
v_call: TRBV20-1
cdr3_length: 10
clone_size: .
cdr3_nt: TGCGCGCCCGGGGGTCGGGAAGCTTTCTTT
cdr3_aa: CAPGGREAFF

j_call: TRBJ2-7
d_call: TRBD1
v_call: TRBV5-1
cdr3_length: 15
clone_size: .
cdr3_nt: TGCGCCAGCAGGGCCGGGACAGGGGGCTCCTACGAGCAGTACTTC
cdr3_aa: CASRAGTGGSYEQYF

j_call: TRBJ1-3
d_call: .
v_call: TRBV4-3
cdr3_length: 16
clone_size: .
cdr3_nt: TGCGCCAGCAGCCAAGAAGTTGTCCTCTCTGGAAACACCATATATTTT
cdr3_aa: CASSQEVVLSGNTIYF

j_call: TRBJ2-1
d_call: .
v_call: TRBV7-8
cdr3_length: 14
clone_size: .
cdr3_nt: TGTGCCAGCAGCTTAGTAAGCTCCTACAATGAGCAGTTCTTC
cdr3_aa: CASSLVSSYNEQFF

j_call: TRBJ1-5
d_call: .
v_call: TRBV15
cdr3_length: 14
clone_size: .
cdr3_nt: TGTGCCACCAGCAGAGCTACAGCTAATCAGCCCCAGCATTTT
cdr3_aa: CATSRATANQPQHF

j_call: TRBJ2-2
d_call: .
v_call: TRBV7-8
cdr3_length: 16
clone_size: .
cdr3_nt: TGTGCCAGCAGCTTAGCGAGTCCGCGGGGTGCCGGGGAGCTGTTTTTT
cdr3_aa: CASSLASPRGAGELFF

j_call: TRBJ1-1
d_call: .
v_call: TRBV5-6
cdr3_length: 15
clone_size: .
cdr3_nt: TGTGCCAGCAGCTTATCCGTTTGGTTAGGAACTGAAGCTTTCTTT
cdr3_aa: CASSLSVWLGTEAFF

j_call: TRBJ2-7
d_call: .
v_call: TRBV10-1
cdr3_length: 13
clone_size: once
cdr3_nt: TGCGCCAGCAGTACCGGAGGGTCCTACGAGCAGTACTTC
cdr3_aa: CASSTGGSYEQYF

j_call: TRBJ2-7
d_call: TRBD2
v_call: TRBV6-1
cdr3_length: 15
clone_size: .
cdr3_nt: TGTGCCAGCAGTAGCGGGAGCACCGAGGGCTACGAGCAGTACTTC
cdr3_aa: CASSSGSTEGYEQYF

j_call: TRBJ2-2
d_call: TRBD1
v_call: TRBV6-6
cdr3_length: 15
clone_size: few
cdr3_nt: TGTGCCAGCAGTCCCGGGACAGTGAACACCGGGGAGCTGTTTTTT
cdr3_aa: CASSPGTVNTGELFF

j_call: TRBJ1-3
d_call: .
v_call: TRBV5-5
cdr3_length: 14
clone_size: few
cdr3_nt: TGTGCCAGCAGCTTGGGGGGGTCCGGAAACACCATATATTTT
cdr3_aa: CASSLGGSGNTIYF

j_call: TRBJ1-1
d_call: TRBD1
v_call: TRBV6-1
cdr3_length: 12
clone_size: .
cdr3_nt: TGTGCCAGCAGTCAGACAGGGGGGAAAGCTTTCTTT
cdr3_aa: CASSQTGGKAFF

j_call: TRBJ1-1
d_call: .
v_call: TRBV5-5
cdr3_length: 14
clone_size: .
cdr3_nt: TGTGCCAGCAGCTTGGGCCAGATGAACACTGAAGCTTTCTTT
cdr3_aa: CASSLGQMNTEAFF

j_call: TRBJ1-6
d_call: .
v_call: TRBV19
cdr3_length: 15
clone_size: .
cdr3_nt: TGTGCCAGTAGTCAGGGCAGAGTGCTGGGTTCACCCCTCCACTTT
cdr3_aa: CASSQGRVLGSPLHF

j_call: TRBJ1-1
d_call: TRBD1
v_call: TRBV7-9
cdr3_length: 12
clone_size: .
cdr3_nt: TGTGCCAGCAGCAGGACAGGGCTTGAAGCTTTCTTT
cdr3_aa: CASSRTGLEAFF

j_call: TRBJ2-3
d_call: TRBD1
v_call: TRBV30
cdr3_length: 14
clone_size: .
cdr3_nt: TGTGCCTGGACATGGACAGGGGTCACAGATACGCAGTATTTT
cdr3_aa: CAWTWTGVTDTQYF

j_call: TRBJ1-4
d_call: .
v_call: TRBV10-3
cdr3_length: 16
clone_size: .
cdr3_nt: TGTGCCATCAGTGAGGGCGACAACCCACGAAATGAAAAACTGTTTTTT
cdr3_aa: CAISEGDNPRNEKLFF

j_call: TRBJ2-5
d_call: .
v_call: TRBV5-1
cdr3_length: 16
clone_size: .
cdr3_nt: TGCGCCAGCAGCTTGTCTCGAAACAGCCCTCAAGAGACCCAGTACTTC
cdr3_aa: CASSLSRNSPQETQYF

j_call: TRBJ2-1
d_call: .
v_call: TRBV7-9
cdr3_length: 15
clone_size: once
cdr3_nt: TGTGCCAGCAGCTCAGCGGGCGGTTCCTACAATGAGCAGTTCTTC
cdr3_aa: CASSSAGGSYNEQFF

j_call: TRBJ1-5
d_call: .
v_call: TRBV23-1
cdr3_length: 14
clone_size: .
cdr3_nt: TGCGCCAGCAGTCCCCCCTCGATCAATCAGCCCCAGCATTTT
cdr3_aa: CASSPPSINQPQHF

j_call: TRBJ2-7
d_call: .
v_call: TRBV5-4
cdr3_length: 13
clone_size: .
cdr3_nt: TGTGCCAGCAGCTTAAAACAGCGCCACGAGCAGTACTTC
cdr3_aa: CASSLKQRHEQYF

j_call: TRBJ2-5
d_call: .
v_call: TRBV7-2
cdr3_length: 13
clone_size: .
cdr3_nt: TGTGCCAGCAGCTTAGCACAGGGAGAAACCCAGTACTTC
cdr3_aa: CASSLAQGETQYF

j_call: TRBJ2-1
d_call: .
v_call: TRBV7-9
cdr3_length: 11
clone_size: once
cdr3_nt: TGTGCCAGCAGCTTGGGATGGGAGCAGTTCTTC
cdr3_aa: CASSLGWEQFF

j_call: TRBJ2-2
d_call: .
v_call: TRBV6-1
cdr3_length: 15
clone_size: .
cdr3_nt: TGTGCCAGCAGCCTCGGTGGAGCGGGCGCGGGGGAGCTGTTTTTT
cdr3_aa: CASSLGGAGAGELFF

j_call: TRBJ2-2
d_call: .
v_call: TRBV11-2
cdr3_length: 16
clone_size: .
cdr3_nt: TGTGCCAGCAGCTTACGGCAGGGCTATAACACCGGGGAGCTGTTTTTT
cdr3_aa: CASSLRQGYNTGELFF

j_call: TRBJ1-4
d_call: .
v_call: TRBV7-3
cdr3_length: 16
clone_size: .
cdr3_nt: TGTGCCAGCAGCCCCGGGGTTCGTGGAACTAATGAAAAACTGTTTTTT
cdr3_aa: CASSPGVRGTNEKLFF

j_call: TRBJ1-1
d_call: .
v_call: TRBV18
cdr3_length: 17
clone_size: few
cdr3_nt: TGTGCCAGCTCACCGGTTCAGTCGGTTGGGGGGGCGACTGGGGCTTTCTTT
cdr3_aa: CASSPVQSVGGATGAFF

j_call: TRBJ2-3
d_call: .
v_call: TRBV27
cdr3_length: 14
clone_size: .
cdr3_nt: TGTGCCAGCAGCGCCTCCCAGGAGGCAGATACGCAGTATTTT
cdr3_aa: CASSASQEADTQYF

j_call: TRBJ2-6
d_call: TRBD1
v_call: TRBV5-4
cdr3_length: 15
clone_size: .
cdr3_nt: TGTGCCAGCAGCAGGGACAGGGCCGGGGCCAACGTCCTGACTTTC
cdr3_aa: CASSRDRAGANVLTF

j_call: TRBJ2-3
d_call: TRBD2
v_call: TRBV19
cdr3_length: 17
clone_size: .
cdr3_nt: TGTGCCAGTACGAGGCTAGCGGGAGGACCCGGCACAGATACGCAGTATTTT
cdr3_aa: CASTRLAGGPGTDTQYF

j_call: TRBJ1-1
d_call: TRBD1
v_call: TRBV5-6
cdr3_length: 16
clone_size: .
cdr3_nt: TGTGCCAGCAGCTTTGACAGGGGCTCGAGGGGCACTGAAGCTTTCTTT
cdr3_aa: CASSFDRGSRGTEAFF

j_call: TRBJ2-2
d_call: TRBD1
v_call: TRBV10-1
cdr3_length: 15
clone_size: .
cdr3_nt: TGCGCCAGCAGTGCCGGGACAGGGAACACCGGGGAGCTGTTTTTT
cdr3_aa: CASSAGTGNTGELFF

j_call: TRBJ1-2
d_call: TRBD1
v_call: TRBV6-1
cdr3_length: 16
clone_size: .
cdr3_nt: TGTGCCAGCAGTGAAGAAAGCTGGACAGGAAACTATGGCTACACCTTC
cdr3_aa: CASSEESWTGNYGYTF

j_call: TRBJ2-1
d_call: TRBD2
v_call: TRBV4-3
cdr3_length: 16
clone_size: .
cdr3_nt: TGCGCCAGCAGCCAAGTGGGACTAGCTAGATACAATGAGCAGTTCTTC
cdr3_aa: CASSQVGLARYNEQFF

j_call: TRBJ2-7
d_call: .
v_call: TRBV7-2
cdr3_length: 13
clone_size: .
cdr3_nt: TGTGCCAGCAGCCTACCTACGGCGTACGAGCAGTACTTC
cdr3_aa: CASSLPTAYEQYF

j_call: TRBJ1-5
d_call: .
v_call: TRBV28
cdr3_length: 13
clone_size: few
cdr3_nt: TGTGCCAGCAGTTTACTCAGGGGCCAGCCCCAGCATTTT
cdr3_aa: CASSLLRGQPQHF

j_call: TRBJ2-3
d_call: .
v_call: TRBV7-9
cdr3_length: 17
clone_size: .
cdr3_nt: TGTGCCAGCAGCTTGGGGAATGGGGGGCTCGGCACAGATACGCAGTATTTT
cdr3_aa: CASSLGNGGLGTDTQYF

j_call: TRBJ1-4
d_call: TRBD1
v_call: TRBV30
cdr3_length: 13
clone_size: .
cdr3_nt: TGTGCCGGAACAGGGGGCATGGGGGAAAAACTGTTTTTT
cdr3_aa: CAGTGGMGEKLFF

j_call: TRBJ1-2
d_call: TRBD1
v_call: TRBV2
cdr3_length: 14
clone_size: .
cdr3_nt: TGTGCCAGTTCGACAGGGAAGGGCAGCTATGGCTACACCTTC
cdr3_aa: CASSTGKGSYGYTF

j_call: TRBJ1-2
d_call: TRBD1
v_call: TRBV28
cdr3_length: 14
clone_size: .
cdr3_nt: TGTGCCAGCAGCCTAACGACAGGGAACTATGGCTACACCTTC
cdr3_aa: CASSLTTGNYGYTF